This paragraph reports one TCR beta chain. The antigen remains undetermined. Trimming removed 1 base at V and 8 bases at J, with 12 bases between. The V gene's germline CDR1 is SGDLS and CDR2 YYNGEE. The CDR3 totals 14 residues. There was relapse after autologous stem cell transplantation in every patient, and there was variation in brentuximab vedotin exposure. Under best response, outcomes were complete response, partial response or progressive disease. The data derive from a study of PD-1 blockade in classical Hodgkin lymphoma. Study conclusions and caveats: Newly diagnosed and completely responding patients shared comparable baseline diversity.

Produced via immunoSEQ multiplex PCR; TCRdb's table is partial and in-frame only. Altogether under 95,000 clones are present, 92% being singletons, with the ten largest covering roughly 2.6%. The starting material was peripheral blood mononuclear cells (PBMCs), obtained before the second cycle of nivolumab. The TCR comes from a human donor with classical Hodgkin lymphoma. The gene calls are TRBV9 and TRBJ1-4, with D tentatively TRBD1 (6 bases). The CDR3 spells CASSVQGIGEKLFF. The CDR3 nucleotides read TGTGCCAGCAGCGTACAGGGGATAGGGGAAAAACTGTTTTTT.